This T cell receptor (beta chain) was identified during a study of blood T cell repertoires in COVID-19. Profiled with immunoSEQ multiplex PCR; TCRdb holds only in-frame clones, not every one. The table includes roughly 430,000 clones, roughly 86% detected once. The germline CDR1 and CDR2 sequences are KGHSH and LQKENI. V was shortened by 1 base and J by 4 bases, with 10 bases between the two germline ends. The CDR3 runs to 15 residues. Cohorts were based on clinical histories the participants reported. J is TRBJ2-2 and V is TRBV18; possibly TRBD1 for D (5 bases). The receptor's source is a woman between 35 and 50 years old with acute COVID-19. Sequencing was carried out using PBMCs or T cells enriched from blood (not recorded which). In DNA form, the CDR3 reads TGTGCCAGCTCACCACGGCAGGGATCCACCGGGGAGCTGTTTTTT. As protein: CASSPRQGSTGELFF.